This T cell receptor (beta chain) emerged from a study of T cell changes during pregnancy in multiple sclerosis. Trimming took off 6 bases at V and 0 bases at J, with 8 bases between the two ends. The length of the CDR3 is 12 residues. Germline assignment: CDR1 SQVTM and CDR2 ANQGSEA. Sequenced by immunoSEQ multiplex PCR; TCRdb stores in-frame clones only, minus some. This repertoire shows 55,000 to 80,000 clones, under 95% found once; its top ten account for approximately 3.4%. The clonotype comes from a female donor with multiple sclerosis, enrolled in a pregnancy study. The sample was CD8+ T cells from peripheral blood mononuclear cells, taken in the second trimester of pregnancy. This chain uses TRBV29-1 with TRBJ1-1, with unresolved D. As DNA, the CDR3 is TGCAGCGTGACAACTTTGAACACTGAAGCTTTCTTT. This encodes CSVTTLNTEAFF. The whole variable domain, filled in from reference TRBV29-1 and TRBJ1-1, reads SAVISQKPSRDICQRGTSLTIQCQVDSQVTMMFWYRQQPGQSLTLIATANQGSEATYESGFVIDKFPISRPNLTFSTLTVSNMSPEDSSIYLCSVTTLNTEAFFGQGTRLTVV.